This T cell receptor beta chain was identified in a study of T cell changes during pregnancy in multiple sclerosis. The ends lost 0 bases at V and 9 bases at J; junction bases unmatched: 16. There are 18 residues in the CDR3. Germline assignment: CDR1 SGHRS and CDR2 YFSETQ. Here immunoSEQ multiplex PCR was the method, and the copy in TCRdb shows in-frame clones only, minus some. The table shows some 40,000 clones, with 90% to 95% occurring only once. This chain connects TRBV5-1 to TRBJ2-7, with 12 bases identical to TRBD2. The TCR sequence derives from a female donor with multiple sclerosis, enrolled in a pregnancy study. The starting material was CD4+ T cells from peripheral blood mononuclear cells, obtained after pregnancy. In DNA, the CDR3 is TGCGCCAGCAGCTTGGAGTCGTTACAGGGCGGACTAGCGGGGTCGCAGTACTTC. As protein: CASSLESLQGGLAGSQYF.